This TCR beta chain was identified during a study of Ad26.COV2.S vaccination and SARS-CoV-2 variants. Findings and limits, study-wide: Recipients given vaccine exceeded placebo recipients in spike-specific TCR breadth. Non-spike TCR breadth did not differ much between vaccine and placebo recipients. Reports say spike-specific CD8+ and CD4+ T cell responses covered substantial breadth after vaccination. Responses of T cells in total may have been underestimated by the TCR breadth and depth analyses.

Points on this clone: Its antigen is as yet unknown.

Trimming removed 5 bases from V and 4 bases from J; junction bases left unmatched: 7. This CDR3 has 16 residues. Germline CDR1 is GTSNPN and CDR2 is SVGIG (reference sequence). The data were produced by immunoSEQ multiplex PCR, yet TCRdb's version contains in-frame clones alone and is incomplete. The sample has approximately 140,000 clones; 86% are singletons. The sample in question was peripheral blood, obtained after recovery from COVID-19. This TCR was recovered from a human donor who had recovered from COVID-19. The gene calls are TRBV30 and TRBJ1-6; TRBD1 aligns across 11 bases. The CDR3 protein is CAWGDRDRGYNSPLHF. CDR3 coding DNA: TGTGCCTGGGGAGATCGGGACAGGGGGTATAATTCACCCCTCCACTTT.